This T cell receptor beta chain was profiled in a study of blood T cell repertoires in COVID-19. Study as a whole: COVID-19 samples collected from the United States, Italy and Spain covered acute and convalescent phases.

Original methodology: Reference gene primers were amplified, and this amplification served to estimate nucleated cell counts. Data came from immunoSEQ multiplex PCR; TCRdb stores just in-frame clones and leaves some out. V and J calls and clone size come straight from that table; D and trimming were deduced from the DNA. This table holds 210,000 or so clones, roughly 88% found once. Material: PBMCs or T cells enriched from blood (not recorded which). The sequence came from a woman in her 30s who had been exposed to COVID-19.

The CDR3 protein is CASSVADGGSTEAFF. The CDR3 bases are TGTGCCAGCAGCGTAGCGGACGGAGGGTCCACTGAAGCTTTCTTT. The genes are TRBV9 and TRBJ1-1; the D is unclear. The CDR3 contains 15 residues. V lost 0 bases and J lost 4, with 13 bases in between. Germline assignment: CDR1 SGDLS and CDR2 YYNGEE.